The 8 T cell receptor beta chains in this list originate from one sample, sequenced in a study of cytomegalovirus exposure and HLA in healthy donors. The PCR used 60 Vbeta and 13 Jbeta primers. TCRdb keeps only in-frame clones here, not all; method: immunoSEQ multiplex PCR. Found here are some 90,000 clones, 70% to 85% of them singletons; the top ten hold around 8.4%. The sample taken for sequencing was PBMCs. The origin of the receptors is a man aged 55 to 70 in good health and CMV-seronegative.

J is TRBJ2-5 and V is TRBV6-5; 7 bases are a match to TRBD2. Gene TRBJ2-7 matches the end of the DNA better, so the J call may be wrong. The CDR3 spans 15 residues. CDR1 and CDR2 from the germline V gene are MNHEY and SVGAGI. CDR3 nucleotides: TGTGCCAGCAGGAGGTCGCTAGCGGTAACCTACGAGCAGTACTTC. This gives the protein CASRRSLAVTYEQYF.

Only a few counts were recorded for this clone. The chain has TRBV7-9 and TRBJ2-7, with 9 nucleotides matching TRBD1. Trimming removed 5 bases from V and 1 base from J; junction bases left unmatched: 9. The CDR3 consists of 16 residues. Germline V lookup: CDR1 SEHNR, CDR2 FQNEAQ (reference sequence). CDR3 amino acids: CASSDRDRGDSYEQYF. The CDR3 DNA follows: TGTGCCAGCAGCGACCGTGACAGGGGGGATTCCTACGAGCAGTACTTC.

The chain has TRBV11-2 and TRBJ2-7, with 7 bases identical to TRBD1. The end of the DNA is better explained by TRBJ2-1, so the J call may be wrong. The CDR3 runs to 12 residues. In germline, CDR1 is SGHAT, CDR2 FQNNGV. For the CDR3, the DNA is TGTGCCAGCAGCCCGGAGACAGGGCCTCAGTTCTTC. Protein product: CASSPETGPQFF.

V is TRBV7-9 and J is TRBJ2-5; 10 bases line up with TRBD2. The CDR3 loop spans 15 amino acids. From germline, CDR1 is SEHNR and CDR2 FQNEAQ (reference sequence). V dropped 2 bases and J dropped 4; count of bases not matched to a gene: 4. DNA of the CDR3: TGTGCCAGCAGCTTACTGCTAGCGGGGGCAGAGACCCAGTACTTC. Its protein product is CASSLLLAGAETQYF.

The chain couples TRBV29-1 to TRBJ2-5, with 12 bases that match TRBD1. V gave up 6 bases and J gave up 5 bases; unmatched junction bases: 4. The CDR3 is 13 residues long. The V gene's germline CDR1 is SQVTM and CDR2 ANQGSEA. CDR3 protein: CSVHGTGGETQYF. The CDR3, as DNA: TGCAGCGTCCACGGGACAGGGGGCGAGACCCAGTACTTC.

This chain uses TRBV4-1 with TRBJ2-7, with D maybe TRBD1 (5 bases). V lost 0 bases and J lost 3, with 9 bases in between. The germline CDR1 and CDR2 sequences are MGHRA and YSYEKL. This CDR3 is built from 14 residues. Written as DNA, the CDR3 is TGCGCCAGCAGCCAAGATTTCAGGGACTACGAGCAGTACTTC. Translating it yields CASSQDFRDYEQYF.

This chain links TRBV5-1 with TRBJ2-5, with D tentatively TRBD1 (6 bases). V was cut by 6 bases and J by 1 base, with 19 bases left in between. The CDR3 consists of 16 residues. Germline CDR1 SGHRS, CDR2 YFSETQ. CDR3 nucleotide sequence: TGCGCCAGCACAATAGGGGGATCGAGGTCCCAAGAGACCCAGTACTTC. Amino acid sequence: CASTIGGSRSQETQYF.

The gene calls are TRBV11-2 and TRBJ2-7; 7 bases match TRBD2. Germline values: CDR1 SGHAT, CDR2 FQNNGV. The CDR3 runs 15 residues. V lost 0 bases, J lost 5 bases, and 7 bases stayed unmatched. The CDR3 nucleotides read TGTGCCAGCAGCTTAGATCGGGCTAGCGGCAACGAGCAGTACTTC. Translating gives CASSLDRASGNEQYF.